This T cell receptor (beta chain) was identified during a study of blood T cells in healthy people across ages. The total RNA that was extracted per sample amounted to at least 5.5 micrograms. Using a J-beta primer mix together with a sample-barcoded 5' primer, a second PCR was run for roughly 7 to 12 cycles. MiXCR, run by TCRdb on the 5' RACE reads, gives a single entry per CDR3 protein. Among roughly 650,000 distinct CDR3 sequences listed, approximately 29% were seen once. Germline CDR1 and CDR2: KGHSH and LQKENI. There are 18 residues in the CDR3. Trimming removed 3 bases from V and 0 bases from J; junction bases left unmatched: 10.

This TCR was recovered from a woman of 80 years or more in good health. The specimen was blood. J is TRBJ1-5 and V is TRBV18; TRBD1 matches at 8 bases. CDR3 DNA: TGTGCCAGCTCACCCGACGAGACAGGGGACTATAGCAATCAGCCCCAGCATTTT. This gives the protein CASSPDETGDYSNQPQHF.